This T cell receptor beta chain appears in the sequencing data of a study of T cells in Graves' hyperthyroidism and ophthalmopathy. Study context: Peripheral blood was drawn at first diagnosis, prior to all treatment. General study points: Researchers found most expanded thyroid clonotypes above 0.001 in blood as well.

The PBMCs had their origin in 8.5 to 10 ml of fresh peripheral blood. Trimming took 3 bases from V and 1 from J; bases not matched to a gene: 5. Germline V gene data show CDR1 as MNHEY and CDR2 as SVGEGT. The CDR3 covers 16 residues. This clonotype turned up a few times. The antigen is undetermined. Regions amplified from RNA transcripts were the TCR beta CDR3 regions. HTBI primers drove first-round RT-PCR of the TCR CDR3. TCRdb redid the calling of the multiplex PCR reads with MiXCR, one entry per CDR3 protein. Of 300,000 to 500,000 distinct CDR3 sequences in the sample, around 15% were seen once. Sequencing was done on a sample of blood. This clonotype originated in a man aged 45-60 years with Graves' ophthalmopathy. The V call is TRBV6-2 or TRBV6-3, the J call TRBJ2-3; 9 bases align to TRBD2. DNA of the CDR3: TGTGCCAGCAGTTATTCTAGCGGGATACGCACAGATACGCAGTATTTT. It translates to CASSYSSGIRTDTQYF.